This TCR beta chain was obtained from a study of CD8 T cells in Susac syndrome. Peripheral blood CD8+ and CD4+ T cells were profiled by TCR beta sequencing. Isolation of CD8+ and CD4+ T cells was performed negatively, whereas enrichment of TEMRA cells was done by FACS. The germline gives CDR1 LNHDA, CDR2 SQIVND (reference sequence). The CDR3 contains 13 residues. V gave up 10 bases and J gave up 4 bases, with 15 bases separating them. A quantity of about 0.5 to 1 ug RNA underwent reverse transcription using random hexamers. TCRdb processed the immunoSEQ multiplex PCR reads anew with MiXCR; each CDR3 protein has one entry. The sample holds 150,000 to 200,000 distinct CDR3 sequences, almost 96% seen once.

Sequencing used CD4+ T cells from PBMCs. The TCR originated in a human donor with multiple sclerosis. The chain links TRBV19 to TRBJ2-3; D is possibly TRBD2 (5 bases). The CDR3 spells CAISSSWADTQYF. CDR3 sequence (DNA): TGTGCCATTTCTAGCTCGTGGGCAGATACGCAGTATTTT.